The 30 T cell receptor beta chains listed next were all sequenced from one sample in a study of blood T cell repertoires in COVID-19. Libraries were prepared by immunoSEQ multiplex PCR; TCRdb keeps only in-frame clonotypes and omits some of them. The data contain fewer than 400,000 clones, over 80% of them singletons. Sequenced sample: PBMCs or T cells enriched from blood (not recorded which). The receptors originated from a woman under 30 who had recovered from COVID-19.

The chain is built from TRBV14 and TRBJ1-2; the match to TRBD1 covers 7 bases. J lost 8 bases, V lost 3 bases, and 6 bases had no gene match. This CDR3 has 13 amino acids. Germline-derived CDR1 and CDR2 are SGHDN and FVKESK. Written as DNA, the CDR3 is TGTGCCAGCAGCCATACCCGACAGGGCGGCTACACCTTC. It is translated as CASSHTRQGGYTF.

This CDR3 reads CASSPKVGGQTNYGYTF. The CDR3 DNA reads as TGTGCCAGCAGCCCGAAGGTCGGGGGGCAAACTAACTATGGCTACACCTTC. The rearrangement links TRBV7-9 to TRBJ1-2, with TRBD1 as a possible D gene (6 bases). The ends were cut back, 5 bases at V and 0 bases at J, with 19 bases in the middle. CDR3 size: 17 residues. CDR1 is SEHNR and CDR2 is FQNEAQ in the germline V gene (reference sequence).

The rearrangement joins TRBV9 to TRBJ2-7, with 9 positions matching TRBD2. CDR1 is SGDLS, CDR2 YYNGEE, per germline. This CDR3 has 15 amino acids. The junction had 8 bases not matched to a gene; V was cut back by 3 bases and J by 4 bases. This CDR3 reads CASSEGSGSRYEQYF. The CDR3, as DNA: TGTGCCAGCAGCGAAGGTAGCGGGAGCCGGTACGAGCAGTACTTC.

On this clone: Other DNA sequences in this sample translate to the same CDR3. This chain uses TRBV28 with TRBJ1-6; the D is unclear. V lost 5 bases, J lost 0 bases, and 8 bases lay in between. CDR1 MDHEN and CDR2 SYDVKM come from the germline V gene. This CDR3 region has 15 residues. For the CDR3, the DNA is TGTGCCAGCAGTCTCAGAAGCTCCTATAATTCACCCCTCCACTTT. It yields the protein CASSLRSSYNSPLHF.

The chain recombines TRBV7-8 with TRBJ1-3, with D possibly TRBD1 on 5 matching bases. This CDR3 has 13 residues. V was shortened by 7 bases and J by 2 bases, with 9 bases between the two germline ends. Germline lookup yields CDR1 SGHVS and CDR2 FQNEAQ. The CDR3 protein is CASNGGAGNTIYF. The CDR3 nucleotides read TGTGCCAGCAACGGGGGGGCTGGAAACACCATATATTTT. Using reference TRBV7-8 and TRBJ1-3 for the parts outside the CDR3, the full variable domain is GAGVSQSPRYKVAKRGQDVALRCDPISGHVSLFWYQQALGQGPEFLTYFQNEAQLDKSGLPSDRFFAERPEGSVSTLKIQRTQQEDSAVYLCASNGGAGNTIYFGEGSWLTVV.

This clone was observed a single time. The V call is TRBV27, the J call TRBJ2-5; 8 bases align to TRBD2. The junction had 7 bases not matched to a gene; V was cut back by 1 base and J by 3 bases. Germline V gene lookup returns CDR1 MNHEY and CDR2 SMNVEV (reference sequence). The CDR3 contains 16 residues. The CDR3 loop reads CASSLYPGGGEETQYF. The CDR3 DNA reads as TGTGCCAGCAGTTTATACCCGGGAGGGGGGGAAGAGACCCAGTACTTC.

Notes on this clone: Other DNA sequences in this specimen translate into the identical CDR3. This chain joins TRBV9 and TRBJ1-4, with 7 bases matching TRBD1. Germline assignment: CDR1 SGDLS and CDR2 YYNGEE. The CDR3 extends over 14 amino acids. With V trimmed by 2 bases and J by 4 bases, 2 bases remained unmatched. In nucleotides, the CDR3 is TGTGCCAGCAGCGTGGGACAGATTAATGAAAAACTGTTTTTT. Translated: CASSVGQINEKLFF.

The chain is built from TRBV5-4 and TRBJ2-5; 8 bases match TRBD1. The ends lost 4 bases at V and 1 base at J; junction bases unmatched: 3. This CDR3 comprises 14 residues. Germline assignment: CDR1 SGHNT and CDR2 YYREEE (reference sequence). CDR3 loop: CASSRTGFQETQYF. CDR3 nucleotide sequence: TGTGCCAGCAGCCGGACAGGGTTCCAAGAGACCCAGTACTTC.

The rearrangement uses TRBV2 and TRBJ1-3, with TRBD1 matching 8 bases. The germline V gene encodes CDR1 SNHLY and CDR2 FYNNEI. The CDR3 covers 15 residues. Unmatched junction bases numbered 8, after V lost 10 bases and J lost 0 bases. CDR3 nucleotides: TGTGCCACCTCGGACAGGGCCGACTCTGGAAACACCATATATTTT. It yields the protein CATSDRADSGNTIYF.

This clone was recorded a few times. The chain joins TRBV20-1 to TRBJ1-5; D is unclear. Germline V gene data show CDR1 as DFQATT and CDR2 as SNEGSKA (reference sequence). Trimming left V 3 bases short and J 2 bases short, with 8 bases between. The CDR3 is 13 residues long. The CDR3 loop reads CSASYGGNQPQHF. CDR3 DNA: TGCAGTGCTAGTTACGGAGGCAATCAGCCCCAGCATTTT.

The J gene is TRBJ1-2, the V gene TRBV28, with TRBD1 matching over 7 bases. The CDR3 covers 13 residues. CDR1 and CDR2 from the germline V gene are MDHEN and SYDVKM. Trimming at V came to 5 bases and at J to 4 bases, leaving 4 bases not matched to a gene. This CDR3 reads CASSLTGVYGYTF. The CDR3 coding sequence is TGTGCCAGCAGTCTCACAGGGGTCTATGGCTACACCTTC.

The chain employs TRBV7-2 and TRBJ2-2, with D perhaps matching TRBD2 (5 bases). This CDR3 has 14 residues. Germline CDR1 and CDR2: SGHTA and FQGNSA. The V end lost 3 bases, the J end lost 3 bases, and 8 bases lay between the germline ends. Here the CDR3 DNA reads TGTGCCAGCAGCTTTACTAGAGACACCGGGGAGCTGTTTTTT. This encodes CASSFTRDTGELFF.

The rearrangement joins TRBV6-5 to TRBJ2-1; perhaps TRBD2 as D (5 bases). CDR1 is MNHEY, CDR2 SVGAGI, per germline. Trimming stripped 4 bases from V and 7 bases from J, with 20 bases between. There are 16 residues in the CDR3. In DNA form, the CDR3 reads TGTGCCAGCAGTTCCCAGGCGGGTCTTTCCTGGAATGAGCAGTTCTTC. Translated: CASSSQAGLSWNEQFF.

The chain uses TRBV19 and TRBJ1-5, with 11 bases that match TRBD1. In germline, CDR1 is LNHDA, CDR2 SQIVND (reference sequence). Unmatched junction bases numbered 7, after V lost 5 bases and J lost 1 base. This CDR3 spans 17 amino acids. The DNA for the CDR3 is TGTGCCAGTAGTGCGGGACAGGGGGATGTCAGCAATCAGCCCCAGCATTTT. It codes for CASSAGQGDVSNQPQHF.

This clone was counted once. Germline and junction disagree at one end, which may indicate a read error. The chain has TRBV2 and TRBJ2-7; 7 bases match TRBD1. There are 15 residues in the CDR3. CDR1 and CDR2 (germline): SNHLY, FYNNEI. CDR3 region: CASSLLGTASFEQYF. The CDR3 DNA reads TGTGCCAGCAGTCTTTTGGGGACAGCTTCCTTCGAGCAGTACTTC.

V is TRBV5-1 and J is TRBJ2-2; D perhaps matches TRBD2 (6 bases). The CDR3 loop spans 14 amino acids. V lost 4 bases and J lost 7, with 14 bases in between. The germline V gene encodes CDR1 SGHRS and CDR2 YFSETQ. The CDR3 coding sequence is TGCGCCAGCAGCGAGGCGGGGCTGGACGGGGAGCTGTTTTTT. As protein: CASSEAGLDGELFF.

V usage is TRBV19 and J usage is TRBJ1-6; weak D call: TRBD1 (5 bases). CDR1 is LNHDA, CDR2 SQIVND, per germline (reference sequence). With 3 bases removed from V and 7 bases from J, the gap between germline ends came to 16 bases. This CDR3 contains 16 residues. CDR3 nucleotide sequence: TGTGCCAGTAGTATGGGAGGCAGGGCCATGAATTCACCCCTCCACTTT. Its protein is CASSMGGRAMNSPLHF.

The chain carries TRBV2 and TRBJ1-1; possibly TRBD1 for D (5 bases). The CDR3 totals 13 residues. The ends were cut back, 7 bases at V and 4 bases at J, with 13 bases in the middle. Per germline, CDR1 SNHLY and CDR2 FYNNEI. This chain's CDR3 is CASNGAVGTEAFF. CDR3 in DNA: TGTGCCAGCAATGGGGCCGTGGGCACTGAAGCTTTCTTT.

This chain connects TRBV11-3 to TRBJ1-5; possibly TRBD1 for D (6 bases). The CDR3 sequence is 14 residues long. Trimming took 6 bases from V and 0 from J, leaving 9 bases between them. CDR1 and CDR2 (germline): SGHNT, YENEEA. In DNA form, the CDR3 reads TGTGCCAGCAGGAAACAGGGTAGCAATCAGCCCCAGCATTTT. Its translation is CASRKQGSNQPQHF.

The chain uses TRBV4-1 and TRBJ1-1; TRBD1 is a possible D gene (6 bases). The CDR3 loop spans 15 amino acids. CDR1 and CDR2 (germline): MGHRA, YSYEKL. Trimming pared 1 base from V and 3 bases from J, leaving 12 bases between. CDR3 residues: CASSQGTGLDTEAFF. The DNA of the CDR3 is TGCGCCAGCAGCCAAGGAACAGGGTTGGACACTGAAGCTTTCTTT.

The chain is built from TRBV1 and TRBJ2-7; TRBD1 was called by the table and not checked on the DNA. TRBV1 counts as a pseudogene. The CDR3 consists of 16 residues. The CDR3 DNA is TGCACCAGCAGCCAGCCGCCGGGACACCGAGCCTACGAGCAGTACTTC. This codes for CTSSQPPGHRAYEQYF.

The chain uses TRBV14 and TRBJ2-7, with 13 bases that match TRBD2. The germline V gene has CDR1 SGHDN and CDR2 FVKESK. This CDR3 has 16 amino acids. The V segment lost 4 bases and the J segment 4 bases; nucleotides outside the gene matches: 7. In nucleotides, the CDR3 is TGTGCCAGCAGCCCTTGGACTAGCGGGAGTGAATACGAGCAGTACTTC. Protein: CASSPWTSGSEYEQYF.

The rearrangement uses TRBV7-9 and TRBJ2-1; the match to TRBD2 covers 8 bases. Germline trimming cut 5 bases from V and 12 bases from J; bases unmatched to any gene: 6. Germline loops: CDR1 SEHNR, CDR2 FQNEAQ (reference sequence). The CDR3 totals 12 residues. CDR3 DNA: TGTGCCAGCAGCCTCTCTAGCGGGTGGCAGTTCTTC. Its translation is CASSLSSGWQFF.

CDR3 sequence reads: CASSRGLGELFF. CDR3 DNA: TGTGCCAGCAGTAGGGGGCTAGGGGAGCTGTTTTTT. The chain has TRBV6-5 and TRBJ2-2; 7 bases are a match to TRBD1. Germline V lookup: CDR1 MNHEY, CDR2 SVGAGI. V lost 5 bases to trimming and J lost 8 bases; unmatched junction nucleotides: 2. The CDR3 is 12 amino acids.

The rearrangement joins TRBV28 to TRBJ2-7, with D perhaps matching TRBD2 (5 bases). The CDR3 has 11 residues. CDR1 is MDHEN and CDR2 is SYDVKM in the germline V gene. V was clipped by 10 bases and J by 5 bases, with 12 bases between them. In DNA form, the CDR3 reads TGTGCCACGCGGACTGGTAACGAGCAGTACTTC. This encodes CATRTGNEQYF.

This clone was counted a single time. The chain joins TRBV5-8 to TRBJ1-1; a weak D match, TRBD1 (6 bases). This CDR3 is built from 15 residues. From germline, CDR1 is SGHTS and CDR2 YDEGEE. V gave up 0 bases and J gave up 1 base, with 10 bases separating them. Here the CDR3 reads CASSLEGQENTEAFF. CDR3 nucleotides: TGTGCCAGCAGCTTGGAGGGACAAGAGAACACTGAAGCTTTCTTT.

This chain uses TRBV6-2 or TRBV6-3 with TRBJ2-7; TRBD1 is a possible D gene (7 bases). The length of the CDR3 is 16 residues. Germline V gene sequence: CDR1 MNHEY, CDR2 SVGEGT. Between the trimmed V and J ends, which lost 5 bases and 5 bases, there was a span of 22 bases. CDR3 region: CASSPLTGTWADEQYF. The CDR3 region has the DNA TGTGCCAGCAGTCCGCTGACAGGGACTTGGGCGGACGAGCAGTACTTC.

This rearrangement joins TRBV27 to TRBJ2-7, with D possibly TRBD2 on 5 matching bases. This CDR3 region has 15 residues. Germline V gene data show CDR1 as MNHEY and CDR2 as SMNVEV (reference sequence). The germline V and J ends were trimmed by 5 bases and 0 bases, with 14 bases remaining between them. CDR3 in amino acids: CASSSHSSGSYEQYF. In DNA, the CDR3 is TGTGCCAGCAGTAGCCATTCAAGCGGCTCCTACGAGCAGTACTTC.

The chain is built from TRBV18 and TRBJ1-1; D call uncertain. This CDR3 has 14 amino acids. V dropped 5 bases and J dropped 1 base, with 11 bases sitting between them. Germline CDR1 and CDR2: KGHSH and LQKENI. The CDR3 bases are TGTGCCAGCTCAACGGACCGGGGGAACACTGAAGCTTTCTTT. As protein: CASSTDRGNTEAFF.

This chain links TRBV3-1 (or the pseudogene TRBV3-2) with TRBJ1-3; maybe TRBD1 (6 bases). Trimming left V 3 bases short and J 3 bases short, with 9 bases between. Per the germline V gene, CDR1 is LGHDT and CDR2 is YNNKEL (reference sequence). CDR3 length: 14 residues. CDR3 nucleotides: TGTGCCAGCAGCCACACAGGGCTTGGAAACACCATATATTTT. Protein sequence: CASSHTGLGNTIYF.